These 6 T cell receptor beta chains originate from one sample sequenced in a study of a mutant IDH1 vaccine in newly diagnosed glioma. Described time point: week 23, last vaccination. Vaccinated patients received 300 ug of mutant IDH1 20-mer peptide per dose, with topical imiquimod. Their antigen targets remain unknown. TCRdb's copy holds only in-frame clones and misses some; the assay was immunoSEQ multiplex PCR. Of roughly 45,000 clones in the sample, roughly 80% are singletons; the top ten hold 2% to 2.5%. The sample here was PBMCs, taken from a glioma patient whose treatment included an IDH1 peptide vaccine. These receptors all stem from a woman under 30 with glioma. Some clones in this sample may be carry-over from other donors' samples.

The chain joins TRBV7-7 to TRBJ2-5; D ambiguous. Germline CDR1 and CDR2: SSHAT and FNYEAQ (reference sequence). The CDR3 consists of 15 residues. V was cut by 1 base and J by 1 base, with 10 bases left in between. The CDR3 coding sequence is TGTGCCAGCAGCTTAGAGGCAGACCCCCAAGAGACCCAGTACTTC. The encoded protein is CASSLEADPQETQYF.

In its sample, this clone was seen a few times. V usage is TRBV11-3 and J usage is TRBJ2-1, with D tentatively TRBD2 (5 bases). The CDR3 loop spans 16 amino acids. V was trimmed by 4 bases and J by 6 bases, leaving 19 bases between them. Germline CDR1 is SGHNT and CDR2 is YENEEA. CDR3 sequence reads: CASSSPLGPGINEQFF. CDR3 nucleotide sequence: TGTGCCAGCAGCTCCCCCCTGGGCCCCGGGATCAATGAGCAGTTCTTC.

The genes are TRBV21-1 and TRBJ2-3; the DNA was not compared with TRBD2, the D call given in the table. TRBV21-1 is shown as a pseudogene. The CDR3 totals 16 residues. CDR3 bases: TGTGCCAGCAGCAAAGCTGGGCGGGAGGGAGGAGATACGCAGTATTTT. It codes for CASSKAGREGGDTQYF.

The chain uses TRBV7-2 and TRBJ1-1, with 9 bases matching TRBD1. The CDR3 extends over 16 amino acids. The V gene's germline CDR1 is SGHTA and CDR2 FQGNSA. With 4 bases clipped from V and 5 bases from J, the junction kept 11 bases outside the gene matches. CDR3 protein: CASSSIPDRGRTEAFF. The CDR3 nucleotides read TGTGCCAGCAGCTCCATACCCGACAGGGGGAGAACTGAAGCTTTCTTT.

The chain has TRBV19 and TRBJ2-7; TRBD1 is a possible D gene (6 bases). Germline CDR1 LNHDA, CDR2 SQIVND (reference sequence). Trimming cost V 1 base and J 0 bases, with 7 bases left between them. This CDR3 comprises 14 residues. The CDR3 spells CASSIADSSYEQYF. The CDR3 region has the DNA TGTGCCAGTAGTATAGCGGACAGCTCCTACGAGCAGTACTTC.

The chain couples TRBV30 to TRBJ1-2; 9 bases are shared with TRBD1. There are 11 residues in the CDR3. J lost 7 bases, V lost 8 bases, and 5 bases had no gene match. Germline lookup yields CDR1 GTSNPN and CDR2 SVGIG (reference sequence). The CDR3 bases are TGTGCCGGGACAGGGATATCTGGCTACACCTTC. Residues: CAGTGISGYTF.